This T cell receptor (beta chain) was profiled in a study of cytomegalovirus exposure and HLA in healthy donors (dated by TCRdb to about 2017). For the wider study: According to an earlier analysis of a few hundred of the donors, about 179 million T cells yielded 117 million unique TCR beta sequences and approximately 280 Gb of sequence data. Approximately 300 gigabases of sequencing data and roughly 80 million unique TCR sequences made up an early release that covered under 750 HLA-typed donors. The genetic ancestry cluster associated with self-reported Caucasian donors included over 65% of the 350 to 500 genotyped donors. The aim of the study was to test whether cataloging public T cell receptors could identify signatures of past pathogen exposure. The study used immunosequencing to profile the T cell repertoires of approximately 650 subjects and linked those repertoires to cytomegalovirus serostatus. In addition to the first cohort of 650 to 750 subjects, a separate validation cohort of approximately 110 different subjects was used. High-throughput TCR immunosequencing, statistical association of individual TCRs with disease status, and machine learning were combined to predict cytomegalovirus infection status. To study patterns of TCR occurrence, a later analysis re-analyzed previously published TCR beta repertoires from around 660 donors and added high-resolution HLA genotyping. Rather than using new phenotypic data, the later analysis identified candidate immune exposures from TCR beta sequences and from how often those sequences occurred across donors. An earlier analysis of a few hundred of the donors applied high-throughput TCR beta sequencing to assess whether each TCR beta V gene segment acted as functional or pseudogenic. Donor age, sex, ethnicity and CMV serostatus were compiled together with the repertoire data. A later genetic analysis used genome-wide SNP genotypes for about 55% of the 666 donors, treating that subset as a discovery cohort. Every discovery cohort repertoire had been produced on one sequencing platform. HLA typing included class I and class II loci at four-digit resolution. The number of typed donors differed by locus: about 620-630 for A, B, C, DRB1 and DQB1; 522 for DQA1; fewer than 610 for DPA1; and roughly 490 for DPB1. Because of strong linkage in the cohort, roughly five DR-DQ haplotypes were treated as single units for association and clustering. Among approximately 370 genotyped donors of the cohort, an average of approximately 240,000 unique TCR beta nucleotide sequences was sequenced per donor, of which approximately 18% were non-productive.

As to this clone: Its target antigen remains unknown.

Points the paper makes about the study in general: The study gave a list of about 170 TCR beta chains associated with cytomegalovirus. Compared with equally common non-associated chains, HLA-associated TCR beta chains in a later analysis were more clonally expanded and had lower generation probabilities. Because counts were too low, seventeen rarely observed V segments, including chromosome 9 orphons, were excluded from the earlier analysis of about 500 of the donors. Most CMV-associated TCR beta chains appeared to be HLA-restricted in a later analysis, and the HLA associations seemed to be driven largely by CMV exposure. A further reported finding was that TCR beta sequences accurately predicted the HLA-A and HLA-B alleles for most subjects in the first cohort. It was suggested by the authors that the approach could potentially be generalized to other disease states and immunological phenotypes. Because the 87-base-pair reads could not distinguish some IMGT-functional V segments, including TRBV6-2 and TRBV6-3, those segments were excluded. Because some donors lacked HLA typing at each locus, the association tests relied only on the typed subset. Immune exposure information for the cohort was limited to CMV serostatus. The cohort was sequenced for TCR beta chains only, and without alpha or paired-chain data the features that could be detected were limited. Specific HLA alleles were associated with 18,000 or so TCR beta sequences at a false discovery rate of 0.05 in a later analysis. Three of the identified cytomegalovirus-associated TCR beta chains were confirmed in vitro to be specific for cytomegalovirus antigens. Across donors, most TCR sequences were observed very rarely, whereas some public TCRs were present in many individuals. In a later analysis, the rate of TCR association differed among HLA loci, with DRB1 alleles having the most associated TCRs and HLA-C alleles having the fewest. When HLA alleles, especially DR and DQ, strongly co-occurred, attributing TCR associations to individual alleles was difficult. A later genetic analysis associated a missense DCLRE1C variant with V-gene and J-gene trimming of TCR beta chains, and an independent cohort replicated the association. According to a later analysis, parvovirus B19, influenza, CMV and Epstein-Barr virus appeared linked to several top co-occurrence clusters. Sequencing depth was assumed to be roughly uniform across donors in the presence/absence analyses, though that assumption may not hold. Linkage disequilibrium might explain the correlated functional status among segregating V segments, but an unknown experimental factor could not be excluded. In a later genetic analysis, fewer N-insertions in productive TCRs were reported among donors in an Asian-associated ancestry cluster than the roughly 700-donor mean. In an earlier analysis of 587 of the donors, most TCR beta V segments appeared in productive rearrangements about 87% or about 30% of the time, broadly matching IMGT annotations. The classifier was reported to diagnose cytomegalovirus status with high specificity and sensitivity in both the original and validation cohorts. A cluster of highly shared sequence variants was judged likely to be a technical artifact of the sequencing pipeline.

Libraries were built with the immunoSEQ multiplex PCR assay. The multiplex PCR relied on a mix of 60 forward primers for TCR Vbeta segments and 13 reverse primers for TCR Jbeta segments. Amplification of the CDR3 region of rearranged TCR beta genes was performed with a multiplex PCR assay on genomic DNA. On the Illumina HiSeq System, the amplified TCR beta libraries were sequenced as 87-base-pair reads. In the original analysis: A later analysis tallied tens of millions of unique TCR beta chains across the 666 repertoires, and approximately 9.9 million of those chains were shared by two or more donors. Raw reads were error-corrected and collapsed into unique sequences by a nearest-neighbor algorithm in which closely related sequences were merged to remove PCR and sequencing errors. Alignment of CDR3 sequences to IMGT reference sequences was used to assign V, D and J gene segments. Each retained sequence needed at least a six-nucleotide match to both a V gene segment and a J gene segment. Rearrangements were called productive when the CDR3 lacked stop codons and stayed in frame with V and J; all others were non-productive. CDR3 was defined by IMGT convention, running from the second conserved V-encoded cysteine to the conserved J-encoded phenylalanine. The earlier analysis of some 540 of the donors excluded any sequence lacking an unambiguous match to a single V gene segment. In an earlier analysis of 587 of the donors, V segments were called functional above 56.7% productive rearrangements and were called segregating when the between-donor standard deviation exceeded 5%. To diagnose cytomegalovirus status from the catalog of TCR beta chain sequences, a statistical classification framework was built. In a later analysis, V and J genes were assigned by comparing TCR nucleotide sequences against IMGT/GENE-DB human TR gene sequences. In a later analysis, CDR3 sequences and most-parsimonious VDJ recombination scenarios were assigned using the TCRdist pipeline. In a later analysis, each TCR beta chain was defined by its CDR3 amino acid sequence together with its V-gene family, and reads without a unique V-gene family were excluded. To address suspected cross-contamination and a sequencing artifact, a later analysis removed under 600 highly shared, low-generation-probability nucleotide sequences. In a later analysis, a clonal expansion index was calculated for each public chain from normalized within-repertoire ranks of inferred template counts. A later analysis computed generation probabilities with a VDJ recombination model fitted to out-of-frame rearrangements, and checked the results against IGoR. In a later analysis, TCR-TCR, TCR-HLA and TCR-CMV co-occurrence was scored with hypergeometric tests, and a repertoire-size bias correction was applied to TCR pairs. A later analysis estimated false discovery rates by permuting HLA or CMV assignments 20 times. In a later analysis, co-occurring TCRs were grouped with DBSCAN, and TCRdist sequence similarity was added when clustering was performed within HLA-allele-positive subsets. Co-occurrence clustering excluded repertoires with fewer than 30,000 or more than 120,000 public chains, plus five with anomalous nucleotide sharing. TCRdb stores this immuneACCESS table with in-frame sequences only. Part of the clones is absent; in the studies checked, under half of the shortfall reflects unresolved V genes, and no reason is known for the rest. The V and J calls and the clone size are those of that table, but D and trimming were determined from the DNA. This sample's records show more than 95,000 clones. 3.5% of the sample goes to the ten largest clones.

In total, approximately 690 healthy bone marrow donors made up the cohort. At the time of sampling, every cohort member was nominally healthy, though immune exposures that went unrecorded were likely present. The donor was CMV seronegative and was included in the group of about 400 seronegative cohort members. A peripheral blood sample was provided by each donor, and peripheral blood mononuclear cells were used for TCR beta sequencing. The Qiagen DNeasy Blood Extraction Kit was used to extract genomic DNA from the blood cell samples. From the cysteine up to the phenylalanine, the CDR3 has a length of 14 residues. Kept here is only the CDR3 DNA, which spans 42 bases and is read in frame from base 1. At the junction V is shortened by 4 bases and J by 3 bases, with 12 bases in between. CDR1 and CDR2, looked up from the germline V gene, are LGHNA and YSLEER.

The sample comprised PBMCs. The receptor was isolated from a man aged 35 to 55 in good health and CMV-seronegative. The chain is assembled from TRBV4-3 and TRBJ1-1; perhaps TRBD1 is the D gene, with 6 bases matching. CDR3 sequence: CASSPEQGHTEAFF. The DNA sequence is as follows: TGCGCCAGCAGCCCCGAACAGGGACACACTGAAGCTTTCTTT.